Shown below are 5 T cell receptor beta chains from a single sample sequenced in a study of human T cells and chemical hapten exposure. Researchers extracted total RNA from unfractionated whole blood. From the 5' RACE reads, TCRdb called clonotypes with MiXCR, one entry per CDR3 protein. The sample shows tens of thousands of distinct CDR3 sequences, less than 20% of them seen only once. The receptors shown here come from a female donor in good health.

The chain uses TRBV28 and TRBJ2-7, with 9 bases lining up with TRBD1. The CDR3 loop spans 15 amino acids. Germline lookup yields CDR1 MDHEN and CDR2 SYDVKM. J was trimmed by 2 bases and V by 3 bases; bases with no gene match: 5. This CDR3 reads CASSFHRGHPYEQYF. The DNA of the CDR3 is TGTGCCAGCAGTTTTCACAGGGGGCACCCCTACGAGCAGTACTTC.

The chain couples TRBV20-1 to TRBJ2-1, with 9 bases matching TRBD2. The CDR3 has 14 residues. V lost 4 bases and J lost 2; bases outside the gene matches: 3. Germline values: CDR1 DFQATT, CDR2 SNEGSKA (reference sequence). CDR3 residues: CSAIRGGAYNEQFF. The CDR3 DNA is TGCAGTGCTATACGCGGGGGGGCCTACAATGAGCAGTTCTTC.

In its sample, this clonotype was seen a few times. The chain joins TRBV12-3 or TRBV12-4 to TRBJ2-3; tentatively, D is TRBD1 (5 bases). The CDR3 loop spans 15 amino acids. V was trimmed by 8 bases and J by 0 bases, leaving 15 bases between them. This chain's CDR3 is CASAQRGPSTDTQYF. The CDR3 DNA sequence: TGTGCCAGCGCTCAAAGGGGCCCTAGCACAGATACGCAGTATTTT.

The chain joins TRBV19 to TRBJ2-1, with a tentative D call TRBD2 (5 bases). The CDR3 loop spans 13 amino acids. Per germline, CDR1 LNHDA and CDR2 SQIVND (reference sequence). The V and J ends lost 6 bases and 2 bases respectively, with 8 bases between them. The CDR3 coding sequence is TGTGCCAGTAGGGCGGGCCCCTACAATGAGCAGTTCTTC. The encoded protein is CASRAGPYNEQFF.

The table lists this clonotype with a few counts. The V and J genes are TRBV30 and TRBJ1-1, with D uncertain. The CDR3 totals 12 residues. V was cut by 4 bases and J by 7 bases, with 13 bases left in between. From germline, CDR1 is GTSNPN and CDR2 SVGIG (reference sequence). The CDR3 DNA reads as TGTGCCTGGAACGTAGGCTCGAGTGAAGCTTTCTTT. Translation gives CAWNVGSSEAFF.